This T cell receptor beta chain is from a study of identical twins. Broader study findings: In cord blood, abundant beta clonotypes had fewer insertions; memory showed no trend. Among out-of-frame alpha sequences shared by twins, low generation probability occurred in excess.

A note on this clonotype: Its antigen is still unknown.

TCRdb recomputed calls from the 5' RACE reads with MiXCR, one row per CDR3 protein. Of 1.5 million to 2 million distinct CDR3 sequences in the sample, under 35% were seen once. CDR1 is SGHRS, CDR2 YFSETQ, per germline. This CDR3 spans 15 amino acids. Trimming removed 0 bases from V and 3 bases from J; junction bases left unmatched: 6. Sequences were obtained from cord blood. The receptor was isolated from a newborn girl in good health. The rearrangement links TRBV5-1 to TRBJ2-7; TRBD2 aligns across 7 bases. The CDR3, as DNA: TGCGCCAGCAGCTTGGTTGGGGGGGGGAACTACGAGCAGTACTTC. This sequence encodes CASSLVGGGNYEQYF.